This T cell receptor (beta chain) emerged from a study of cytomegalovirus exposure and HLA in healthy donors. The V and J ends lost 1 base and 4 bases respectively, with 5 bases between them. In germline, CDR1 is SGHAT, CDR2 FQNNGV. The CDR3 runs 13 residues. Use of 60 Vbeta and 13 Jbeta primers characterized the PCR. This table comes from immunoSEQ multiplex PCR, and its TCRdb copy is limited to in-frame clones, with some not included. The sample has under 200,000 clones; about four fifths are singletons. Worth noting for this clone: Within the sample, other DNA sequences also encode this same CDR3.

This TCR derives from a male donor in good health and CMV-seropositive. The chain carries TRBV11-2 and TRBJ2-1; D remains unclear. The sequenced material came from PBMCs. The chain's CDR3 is CASSLALYNEQFF. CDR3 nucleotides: TGTGCCAGCAGCTTAGCCCTTTACAATGAGCAGTTCTTC.